This T cell receptor (beta chain) stems from a study of cytotoxic CD8 clonotypes in ibrutinib-treated CLL. General observations from the study: A difference in sampling times existed between sustained-remission and progressing patients. Public clonotypes were seen rarely and were contracted or stable on treatment.

TCRdb's copy holds only in-frame clones and misses some; the assay was immunoSEQ multiplex PCR. Among fewer than 100,000 clones listed, roughly 86% were seen once. Trimming shortened V by 3 bases and J by 5 bases, and 22 bases separated the two germline ends. The CDR3 contains 17 residues. Germline V gives CDR1 KGHSH, CDR2 LQKENI. In the case of this clone: Its antigen is undetermined.

The rearrangement uses TRBV18 and TRBJ2-5; a possible D gene is TRBD1 (6 bases). This specimen consisted of PBMCs, obtained before ibrutinib treatment. The clonotype was recovered from a human donor with chronic lymphocytic leukemia. The CDR3 DNA follows: TGTGCCAGCTCACCGCCGAGTTGGTTAGGACAGTCTGAGACCCAGTACTTC. Its translation is CASSPPSWLGQSETQYF. Drawing the rest from reference TRBV18 and TRBJ2-5, the complete variable domain is NAGVMQNPRHLVRRRGQEARLRCSPMKGHSHVYWYRQLPEEGLKFMVYLQKENIIDESGMPKERFSAEFPKEGPSILRIQQVVRGDSAAYFCASSPPSWLGQSETQYFGPGTRLLVL.